These 5 T cell receptor beta chains were all obtained from the same sample, sequenced in a study of T cells after yellow fever vaccination. TCRdb analysed the 5' RACE reads with MiXCR anew, one entry per CDR3 protein. Of about 350,000 distinct CDR3 sequences in the sample, approximately 8% were seen once. The sequencing used PBMCs, collected approximately 47 days after the first yellow fever vaccination. The receptors come from a young man who received the YFV17D yellow fever vaccine.

This clonotype was counted many times. The CDR3 reads CASSLGGVHNQPQHF. The CDR3 DNA is TGCGCCAGCAGCTTGGGGGGAGTTCACAATCAGCCCCAGCATTTT. The rearrangement links TRBV5-1 to TRBJ1-5; D is unclear. This CDR3 contains 15 residues. Trimming cost V 0 bases and J 3 bases, with 10 bases left between them. CDR1 SGHRS and CDR2 YFSETQ come from the germline V gene.

This clonotype was counted a few times. V and J are TRBV5-1 and TRBJ2-2, with D possibly TRBD2 on 6 matching bases. Germline V gene data show CDR1 as SGHRS and CDR2 as YFSETQ. There are 16 residues in the CDR3. V was pared by 5 bases and J by 3 bases, with 17 bases between. The CDR3 reads CASSPGGTGHTGELFF. The DNA for the CDR3 is TGCGCCAGCAGTCCTGGGGGGACGGGCCACACCGGGGAGCTGTTTTTT.

The chain has TRBV7-2 and TRBJ2-1; 10 bases align to TRBD1. The CDR3 length is 14 residues. Germline V gene lookup returns CDR1 SGHTA and CDR2 FQGNSA. The trim removed 3 bases at V and 7 bases at J, leaving 3 bases unmatched. Here the CDR3 DNA reads TGTGCCAGCAGCTTCGGGACAGGGGCGAATGAGCAGTTCTTC. It specifies CASSFGTGANEQFF.

This chain connects TRBV20-1 to TRBJ2-1, with TRBD2 identical over 10 bases. The germline V gene encodes CDR1 DFQATT and CDR2 SNEGSKA (reference sequence). V dropped 3 bases and J dropped 7; count of bases not matched to a gene: 9. There are 15 residues in the CDR3. CDR3 region: CSARSAGGRGNEQFF. The DNA of the CDR3 is TGCAGTGCTAGGTCAGCGGGGGGGCGGGGGAATGAGCAGTTCTTC.

This clonotype has a count of ten or more. The V gene is TRBV11-2, the J gene TRBJ2-1, with D unresolved. CDR3 length: 14 amino acids. The V gene's germline CDR1 is SGHAT and CDR2 FQNNGV. Trimming pared 1 base from V and 4 bases from J, leaving 8 bases between. The CDR3 DNA sequence: TGTGCCAGCAGCTTAGGAACGCTATACAATGAGCAGTTCTTC. Encoded protein: CASSLGTLYNEQFF.